Listed below are T cell receptor beta chains from one sample, sequenced in a study of blood T cell repertoires in COVID-19. Libraries were prepared by immunoSEQ multiplex PCR; TCRdb keeps only in-frame clonotypes and omits some of them. The data show under 300,000 clones, with 80% to 90% seen just once and 2% to 2.5% held by the top ten. Sequencing was performed on peripheral blood. The receptor set was obtained from a man younger than 45 who had recovered from COVID-19. Each CDR3 is given with its conserved first and last residue. Each record gives: clone size, J gene, V gene, D gene, CDR3 protein, CDR3 DNA. A D gene is named only where the DNA matches it firmly. Only some rows state a clone size, as once, few, many or a class for expanded clones.

>once|TRBJ2-1|TRBV27|TRBD1
CASSLSGQAGYNEQFF
TGTGCCAGCAGCCTCTCGGGACAGGCCGGCTACAATGAGCAGTTCTTC
>few|TRBJ1-6|TRBV7-9|NA
CASSLARGDSPLHF
TGTGCCAGCAGCTTAGCACGGGGGGATTCACCCCTCCACTTT
>NA|TRBJ1-2|TRBV4-2|NA
CASSQVVQGVNGYTF
TGTGCCAGCAGCCAAGTTGTACAGGGTGTCAATGGCTACACCTTC
>NA|TRBJ2-1|TRBV24-1|TRBD2
CATSDYHAGRGDNEQFF
TGTGCCACCAGTGACTACCACGCCGGGAGGGGGGACAATGAGCAGTTCTTC
>NA|TRBJ2-7|TRBV4-1|TRBD1
CASSTPGQGSYEQYF
TGCGCCAGCAGCACACCGGGACAGGGATCTTACGAGCAGTACTTC
>NA|TRBJ2-2|TRBV4-3|TRBD2
CASSRARTSGVNGELFF
TGCGCCAGCAGCCGAGCCCGGACTAGCGGGGTGAACGGGGAGCTGTTTTTT
>many|TRBJ1-2|TRBV6-1|NA
CASSESEGESYGYTF
TGTGCCAGCAGTGAATCTGAGGGAGAAAGCTATGGCTACACCTTC
>few|TRBJ2-1|TRBV29-1|TRBD2
CSAGLAENEQFF
TGCAGCGCAGGACTAGCGGAAAATGAGCAGTTCTTC
>NA|TRBJ1-1|TRBV9|NA
CASSVEGGAYTEAFF
TGTGCCAGCAGCGTAGAGGGAGGGGCTTACACTGAAGCTTTCTTT
>NA|TRBJ1-1|TRBV13|NA
CASSFAGDRTEAFF
TGTGCCAGCAGCTTTGCAGGGGATAGGACTGAAGCTTTCTTT
>NA|TRBJ1-1|TRBV15|NA
CATSGTYVANTEAFF
TGTGCCACCAGCGGGACTTACGTCGCGAACACTGAAGCTTTCTTT
>NA|TRBJ1-2|TRBV5-5|TRBD1
CASSLGDRVYGYTF
TGTGCCAGCAGCTTGGGAGACAGGGTCTATGGCTACACCTTC
>NA|TRBJ1-1|TRBV4-1|NA
CASSPGQIFMNTEAFF
TGCGCCAGCAGCCCCGGACAGATATTCATGAACACTGAAGCTTTCTTT
>NA|TRBJ1-5|TRBV19|TRBD1
CASSIHSHLDRGNQPQHF
TGTGCCAGTAGTATCCATTCCCACCTGGACAGGGGGAATCAGCCCCAGCATTTT
>NA|TRBJ2-1|TRBV7-9|NA
CASTDLPRGTSGNEQFF
TGTGCCAGCACCGACCTCCCTCGGGGTACATCAGGCAATGAGCAGTTCTTC
>NA|TRBJ1-1|TRBV27|NA
CASSFGGLSTEAFF
TGTGCCAGCAGTTTTGGAGGGCTCAGCACTGAAGCTTTCTTT
>NA|TRBJ2-5|TRBV5-1|NA
CASSEQETQYF
TGCGCCAGCAGCGAGCAAGAGACCCAGTACTTC
>NA|TRBJ1-5|TRBV6-5|TRBD1
CASSHRGGDQPQHF
TGTGCCAGCAGTCACAGGGGTGGCGATCAGCCCCAGCATTTT
>NA|TRBJ1-6|TRBV12-5|NA
CASGATGPDSPLHF
TGTGCTAGTGGCGCTACAGGGCCAGATTCACCCCTCCACTTT
>NA|TRBJ1-2|TRBV12-3/TRBV12-4|NA
CASSLVAGYGYTF
TGTGCCAGCAGTTTAGTGGCAGGCTATGGCTACACCTTC
>once|TRBJ2-2|TRBV11-1|TRBD2
CASSSSGGATGELFF
TGTGCCAGCAGCTCTAGCGGGGGGGCCACCGGGGAGCTGTTTTTT
>NA|TRBJ1-1|TRBV6-6|NA
CASTSSTEAFF
TGTGCCAGCACCTCGAGCACTGAAGCTTTCTTT
>few|TRBJ1-6|TRBV5-6|NA
CASAGGLYNSPLHF
TGTGCCAGTGCGGGGGGACTCTATAATTCACCCCTCCACTTT
>few|TRBJ1-6|TRBV19|NA
CASQGGMGVYNSPLHF
TGTGCCAGCCAGGGAGGGATGGGGGTCTATAATTCACCCCTCCACTTT
>NA|TRBJ2-7|TRBV12-5|NA
CASGSGQLSYEQYF
TGTGCTAGTGGTTCCGGACAGTTATCCTACGAGCAGTACTTC
>NA|TRBJ2-2|TRBV20-1|NA
CSARRGELFF
TGCAGTGCTAGGAGGGGGGAGCTGTTTTTT
>few|TRBJ2-7|TRBV7-8|TRBD1
CASSSGQSPEQYF
TGTGCCAGCAGCTCGGGACAGTCGCCCGAGCAGTACTTC
>NA|TRBJ2-7|TRBV6-5|TRBD1
CASSSQGQGLYEQYF
TGTGCCAGCAGTTCCCAAGGACAGGGGTTATACGAGCAGTACTTC
>NA|TRBJ2-7|TRBV2|NA
CASEPGAFPYEQYF
TGTGCCAGCGAACCTGGGGCTTTCCCCTACGAGCAGTACTTC
>NA|TRBJ2-5|TRBV27|TRBD2
CASKHGTSGIQETQYF
TGTGCCAGTAAACACGGGACTAGCGGAATTCAAGAGACCCAGTACTTC
>NA|TRBJ1-1|TRBV24-1|TRBD1
CATSDLRTGGNTEAFF
TGTGCCACCAGTGATTTGCGAACAGGGGGGAACACTGAAGCTTTCTTT
>few|TRBJ1-2|TRBV10-3|NA
CAISEPNDSGGGYTF
TGTGCCATCAGTGAGCCAAACGACTCGGGGGGCGGCTACACCTTC
>NA|TRBJ1-2|TRBV6-6|NA
CASSAGQAYGYTF
TGTGCCAGCAGTGCAGGACAAGCCTATGGCTACACCTTC
>NA|TRBJ1-4|TRBV6-1|TRBD1
CASSGGTDLFSTNEKLFF
TGTGCCAGCAGTGGGGGGACAGATCTTTTCTCAACTAATGAAAAACTGTTTTTT
>NA|TRBJ1-5|TRBV7-8|NA
CASSTSGPQHF
TGTGCCAGCAGCACCTCGGGGCCCCAGCATTTT
>NA|TRBJ1-1|TRBV5-1|TRBD1
CASSWGQLNTEAFF
TGCGCCAGCAGCTGGGGACAGTTGAACACTGAAGCTTTCTTT
>NA|TRBJ1-4|TRBV3-1/TRBV3-2|TRBD1
CASSFRQGTGHNEKLFF
TGTGCCAGCAGCTTCAGGCAGGGGACAGGGCATAATGAAAAACTGTTTTTT
>NA|TRBJ1-6|TRBV11-2|NA
CASTPGGDSPLHF
TGTGCCAGCACCCCGGGGGGGGATTCACCCCTCCACTTT
>NA|TRBJ1-3|TRBV7-2|NA
CASSLMAYSSGNTIYF
TGTGCCAGCAGCTTAATGGCTTACAGCTCTGGAAACACCATATATTTT
>NA|TRBJ1-6|TRBV7-9|NA
CASSLVSGEFSPLHF
TGTGCCAGCAGCTTAGTCTCAGGGGAGTTTTCACCCCTCCACTTT
>once|TRBJ1-1|TRBV18|NA
CASKNLNTEAFF
TGTGCCAGCAAGAACTTGAACACTGAAGCTTTCTTT
>NA|TRBJ2-2|TRBV3-1/TRBV3-2|TRBD2
CASSQAGGTNTGELFF
TGTGCCAGCAGCCAGGCGGGGGGAACGAACACCGGGGAGCTGTTTTTT
>NA|TRBJ2-2|TRBV11-1|NA
CASRQQGTGELFF
TGTGCCAGCAGGCAACAGGGAACCGGGGAGCTGTTTTTT
>NA|TRBJ2-7|TRBV11-2|NA
CASSLDTTYEQYF
TGTGCCAGCAGCTTAGACACAACCTACGAGCAGTACTTC
>NA|TRBJ2-1|TRBV11-2|TRBD2
CASSLGLVGEQFF
TGTGCCAGCAGCTTGGGACTAGTGGGTGAGCAGTTCTTC
>NA|TRBJ1-5|TRBV19|NA
CASLPGSRGLNQPQHF
TGTGCCAGTTTGCCAGGCTCCCGGGGTCTCAATCAGCCCCAGCATTTT
>NA|TRBJ1-1|TRBV6-5|NA
CASSYEALGTEAFF
TGTGCCAGCAGTTACGAGGCTTTAGGCACTGAAGCTTTCTTT
>NA|TRBJ1-1|TRBV5-6|NA
CASSSLFRGNTEAFF
TGTGCCAGCAGCTCCCTGTTTAGGGGGAACACTGAAGCTTTCTTT